This passage covers 10 T cell receptor beta chains from one sample sequenced in a study of regulatory T cells in long-lasting Graves disease. Through Arm-PCR of CDR3 regions and iRepertoire HTBI primers, TCR beta libraries were built. TCRdb fed the multiplex PCR reads into MiXCR, producing one record per CDR3 protein. The sample shows just over 600,000 distinct CDR3 sequences, 15% to 20% of them seen only once. The time point is: newly diagnosed GD, antithyroid drugs for less than 3 months. Following extraction of RNA from PBMCs, that RNA was used to make the TCR library. The same specimen was also included in a second study, on T cells in Graves' hyperthyroidism and ophthalmopathy.

The material was peripheral blood mononuclear cells (PBMCs), obtained at new diagnosis, from a patient treated with antithyroid drugs. The source is a woman in her twenties or thirties with Graves disease.

The rearrangement links TRBV19 to TRBJ2-5, with 8 bases matching TRBD2. Germline values: CDR1 LNHDA, CDR2 SQIVND (reference sequence). The V and J ends lost 7 bases and 1 base, in that order; junction bases with no gene match: 14. This CDR3 has 17 amino acids. The CDR3 spells CASTPTGGARGQETQYF. Here the CDR3 DNA reads TGTGCCAGTACCCCCACGGGAGGGGCGCGTGGCCAAGAGACCCAGTACTTC.

This sequence joins TRBV7-8 and TRBJ2-7; 8 bases fit TRBD2. Germline CDR1 is SGHVS and CDR2 is FQNEAQ. With V trimmed by 0 bases and J by 5 bases, 9 bases remained unmatched. The CDR3 loop spans 16 amino acids. CDR3: CASSLASSSGKDEQYF. The CDR3 bases are TGTGCCAGCAGCTTAGCGAGTAGTAGCGGGAAAGACGAGCAGTACTTC.

The chain recombines TRBV20-1 with TRBJ1-2, with D perhaps TRBD1 (5 bases). The CDR3 has 14 amino acids. Germline V gives CDR1 DFQATT, CDR2 SNEGSKA (reference sequence). Trimming shortened V by 6 bases and J by 8 bases, and 22 bases separated the two germline ends. CDR3 loop: CSAPSGVRAGGYTF. The CDR3 DNA reads TGCAGTGCCCCCTCCGGCGTCAGGGCTGGCGGCTACACCTTC.

This clonotype was counted at least ten times. The rearrangement joins TRBV10-3 to TRBJ2-1; D unresolved. The CDR3 is 16 residues long. Per germline, CDR1 ENHRY and CDR2 SYGVKD. V lost 0 bases and J lost 1, with 10 bases in between. CDR3 amino acids: CAISESILGSYNEQFF. Written as DNA, the CDR3 is TGTGCCATCAGTGAGTCGATTCTAGGATCCTACAATGAGCAGTTCTTC.

The sample holds a few counts of this clonotype. The chain joins TRBV11-2 to TRBJ2-6, with D maybe TRBD2 (6 bases). Germline values: CDR1 SGHAT, CDR2 FQNNGV. This CDR3 spans 17 amino acids. With 1 base removed from V and 1 base from J, the gap between germline ends came to 11 bases. The CDR3 DNA is TGTGCCAGCAGCTTAGTGCGGGGCCGGTCTGGGGCCAACGTCCTGACTTTC. This codes for CASSLVRGRSGANVLTF.

This clonotype was counted at least ten times. The CDR3 nucleotides are TGTGCCAGCAGCTTTGGGGACAGGGACCAAGAGACCCAGTACTTC. Translating gives CASSFGDRDQETQYF. This chain links TRBV11-2 with TRBJ2-5; TRBD1 matches 9 bases. Trimming removed 3 bases from V and 0 bases from J; junction bases left unmatched: 2. Germline lookup yields CDR1 SGHAT and CDR2 FQNNGV. The CDR3 runs 15 residues. The full variable domain, its missing parts supplied by reference TRBV11-2 and TRBJ2-5, is EAGVAQSPRYKIIEKRQSVAFWCNPISGHATLYWYQQILGQGPKLLIQFQNNGVVDDSQLPKDRFSAERLKGVDSTLKIQPAKLEDSAVYLCASSFGDRDQETQYFGPGTRLLVL.

The chain links TRBV27 to TRBJ2-4; D gene ambiguous. V was trimmed by 3 bases and J by 7 bases, leaving 10 bases between them. CDR1 MNHEY and CDR2 SMNVEV come from the germline V gene (reference sequence). CDR3 length: 13 residues. The CDR3 nucleotides read TGTGCCAGCAGTTTTGGTCTTTTCAACATTCAGTACTTC. It yields the protein CASSFGLFNIQYF.

V is TRBV20-1 and J is TRBJ2-1; a weak D match, TRBD1 (5 bases). CDR1 DFQATT and CDR2 SNEGSKA come from the germline V gene (reference sequence). This CDR3 has 16 residues. The V and J ends lost 5 bases and 5 bases respectively, with 22 bases between them. The CDR3 region has the DNA TGCAGTGCTCCTCCGGACAAGCCGGGTATAAACAATGAGCAGTTCTTC. Amino acid sequence: CSAPPDKPGINNEQFF.

To note about this clonotype: A read error may explain this, as a much larger clone is one base away. This rearrangement joins TRBV6-2 or TRBV6-3 to TRBJ2-7; TRBD2 matches at 10 bases. The CDR3 covers 15 residues. Trimming at V came to 5 bases and at J to 6 bases, leaving 10 bases not matched to a gene. The germline gives CDR1 MNHEY, CDR2 SVGEGT. Here the CDR3 reads CASSPSLAGVCEQYF. CDR3 nucleotide sequence: TGTGCCAGCAGTCCCTCTCTAGCGGGAGTTTGCGAGCAGTACTTC.

The gene calls are TRBV18 and TRBJ1-1; D not certain. The V and J ends lost 4 bases and 1 base respectively, with 13 bases between them. CDR3 size: 15 residues. CDR1 and CDR2 (germline): KGHSH, LQKENI. CDR3 in DNA: TGTGCCAGCTCACGTACCTTAGACGGGAACACTGAAGCTTTCTTT. Translation: CASSRTLDGNTEAFF.